This T cell receptor (beta chain) was captured by sequencing in a study of long-term antiretroviral therapy in people with HIV. Study details: First collections came about a decade before the 2015 immediate-ART recommendation. Findings and caveats of the study: Despite increasing after ART, diversity remained lower than that of transplant donor controls.

The sample holds a few counts of this clone. Antigen specificity is unknown. Donors needed at least one pre-ART PBMC sample plus at least two post-ART samples. Survey level was the resolution at which the v3.0 immunoSEQ assay ran. The protocol was immunoSEQ multiplex PCR, while the TCRdb copy is restricted to in-frame clones and leaves out a portion. The table lists several thousand clones, approximately 83% of them singletons. Trimming left V 6 bases short and J 6 bases short, with 16 bases between. CDR3 size: 14 residues. Per the germline V gene, CDR1 is SGDLS and CDR2 is YYNGEE. This TCR was recovered from a woman between 45 and 65 years old with HIV. The chain has TRBV9 and TRBJ2-1, with D tentatively TRBD1 or TRBD2 (6 bases each). Here the sequenced sample was unsorted PBMCs, taken 3.7 years after starting antiretroviral therapy. CDR3 sequence (DNA): TGTGCCAGCACCCCCGGGGGCGCTTTCAATGAGCAGTTCTTC. It yields the protein CASTPGGAFNEQFF. Full variable domain (remainder filled in from reference TRBV9 and TRBJ2-1): DSGVTQTPKHLITATGQRVTLRCSPRSGDLSVYWYQQSLDQGLQFLIQYYNGEERAKGNILERFSAQQFPDLHSELNLSSLELGDSALYFCASTPGGAFNEQFFGPGTRLTVL.